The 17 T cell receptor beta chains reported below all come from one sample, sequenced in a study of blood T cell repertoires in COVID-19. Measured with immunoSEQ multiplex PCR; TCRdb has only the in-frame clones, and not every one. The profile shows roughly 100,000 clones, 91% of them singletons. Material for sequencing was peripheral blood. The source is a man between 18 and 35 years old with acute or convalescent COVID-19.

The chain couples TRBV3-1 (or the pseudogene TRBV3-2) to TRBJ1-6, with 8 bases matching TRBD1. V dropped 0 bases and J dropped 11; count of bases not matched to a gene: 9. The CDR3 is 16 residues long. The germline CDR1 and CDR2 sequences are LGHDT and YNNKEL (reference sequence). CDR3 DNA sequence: TGTGCCAGCAGCCAAGACCCCGGACAGGGTCTAACACCCCTCCACTTT. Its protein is CASSQDPGQGLTPLHF.

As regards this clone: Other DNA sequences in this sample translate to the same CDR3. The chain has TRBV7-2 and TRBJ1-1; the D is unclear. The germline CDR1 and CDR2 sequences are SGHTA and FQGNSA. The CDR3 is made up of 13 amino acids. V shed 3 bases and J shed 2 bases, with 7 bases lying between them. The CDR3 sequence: CASSFSVNTEAFF. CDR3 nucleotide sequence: TGTGCCAGCAGCTTCTCGGTTAACACTGAAGCTTTCTTT.

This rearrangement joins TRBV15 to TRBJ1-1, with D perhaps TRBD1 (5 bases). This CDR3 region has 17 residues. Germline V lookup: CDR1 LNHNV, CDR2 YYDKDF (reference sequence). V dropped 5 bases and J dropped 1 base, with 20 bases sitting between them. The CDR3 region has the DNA TGTGCCACCAGCCTAAGTGGGGGGTTTGAGGGGAACACTGAAGCTTTCTTT. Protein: CATSLSGGFEGNTEAFF.

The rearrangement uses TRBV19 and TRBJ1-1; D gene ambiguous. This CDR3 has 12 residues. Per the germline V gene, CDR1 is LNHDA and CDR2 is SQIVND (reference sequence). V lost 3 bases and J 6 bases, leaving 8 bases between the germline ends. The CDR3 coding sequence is TGTGCCAGTAGTATGGGCAGCCCTGAAGCTTTCTTT. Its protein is CASSMGSPEAFF.

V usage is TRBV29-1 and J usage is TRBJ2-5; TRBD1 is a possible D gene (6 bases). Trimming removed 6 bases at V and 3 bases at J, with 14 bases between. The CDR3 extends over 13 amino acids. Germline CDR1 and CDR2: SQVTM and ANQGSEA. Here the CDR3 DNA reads TGCAGCGTCGGGCGGACAGATGAAGAGACCCAGTACTTC. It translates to CSVGRTDEETQYF.

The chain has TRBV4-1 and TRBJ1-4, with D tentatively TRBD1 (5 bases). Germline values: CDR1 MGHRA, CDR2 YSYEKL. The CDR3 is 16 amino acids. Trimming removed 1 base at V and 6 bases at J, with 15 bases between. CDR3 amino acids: CASSQVVAGLDEKLFF. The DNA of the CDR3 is TGCGCCAGCAGCCAAGTAGTCGCAGGGCTAGATGAAAAACTGTTTTTT.

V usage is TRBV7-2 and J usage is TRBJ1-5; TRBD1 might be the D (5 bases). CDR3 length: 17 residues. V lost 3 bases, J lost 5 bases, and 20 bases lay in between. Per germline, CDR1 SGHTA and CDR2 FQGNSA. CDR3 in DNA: TGTGCCAGCAGCTTCCATACCGGGACTCGGGGGGATCAGCCCCAGCATTTT. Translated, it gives CASSFHTGTRGDQPQHF.

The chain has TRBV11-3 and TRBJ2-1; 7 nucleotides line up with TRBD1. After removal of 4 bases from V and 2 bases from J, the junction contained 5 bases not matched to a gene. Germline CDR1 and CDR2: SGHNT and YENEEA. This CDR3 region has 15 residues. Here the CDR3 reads CASSSPTGTYNEQFF. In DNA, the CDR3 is TGTGCCAGCAGCTCCCCGACAGGGACCTACAATGAGCAGTTCTTC.

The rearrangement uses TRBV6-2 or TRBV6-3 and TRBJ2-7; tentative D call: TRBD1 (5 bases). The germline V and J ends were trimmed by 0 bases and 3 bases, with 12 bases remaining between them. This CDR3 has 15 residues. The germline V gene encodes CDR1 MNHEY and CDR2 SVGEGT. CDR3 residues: CASSYSKAGFYEQYF. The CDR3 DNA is TGTGCCAGCAGTTACTCGAAGGCAGGGTTCTACGAGCAGTACTTC.

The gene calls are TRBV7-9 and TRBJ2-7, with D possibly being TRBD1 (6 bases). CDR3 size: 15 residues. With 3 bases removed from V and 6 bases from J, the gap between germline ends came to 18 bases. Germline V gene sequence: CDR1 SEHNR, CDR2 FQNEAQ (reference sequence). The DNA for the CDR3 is TGTGCCAGCAGCTTTCAGACAGGTATCCTATCCGAGCAGTACTTC. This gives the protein CASSFQTGILSEQYF. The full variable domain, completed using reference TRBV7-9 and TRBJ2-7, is DTGVSQNPRHKITKRGQNVTFRCDPISEHNRLYWYRQTLGQGPEFLTYFQNEAQLEKSRLLSDRFSAERPKGSFSTLEIQRTEQGDSAMYLCASSFQTGILSEQYFGPGTRLTVT.

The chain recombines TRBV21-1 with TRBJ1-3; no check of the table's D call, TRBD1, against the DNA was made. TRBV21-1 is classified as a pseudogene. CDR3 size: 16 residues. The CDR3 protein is CASSKVRRQGSNTIYF. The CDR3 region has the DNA TGTGCCAGCAGCAAAGTCCGGAGACAGGGGTCAAACACCATATATTTT.

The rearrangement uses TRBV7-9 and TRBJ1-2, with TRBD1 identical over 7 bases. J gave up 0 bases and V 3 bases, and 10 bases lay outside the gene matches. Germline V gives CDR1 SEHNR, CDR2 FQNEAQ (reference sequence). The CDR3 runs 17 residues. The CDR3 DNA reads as TGTGCCAGCAGCTTCCGGACAGGAAGAAACTCTAACTATGGCTACACCTTC. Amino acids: CASSFRTGRNSNYGYTF. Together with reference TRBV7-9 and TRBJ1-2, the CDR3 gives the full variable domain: DTGVSQNPRHKITKRGQNVTFRCDPISEHNRLYWYRQTLGQGPEFLTYFQNEAQLEKSRLLSDRFSAERPKGSFSTLEIQRTEQGDSAMYLCASSFRTGRNSNYGYTFGSGTRLTVV.

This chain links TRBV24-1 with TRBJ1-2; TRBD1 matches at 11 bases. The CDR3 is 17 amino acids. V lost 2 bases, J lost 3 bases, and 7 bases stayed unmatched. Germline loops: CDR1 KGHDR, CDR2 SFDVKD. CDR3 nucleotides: TGTGCCACCAGTGATTCCCGGACAGGGGGCACTTACTATGGCTACACCTTC. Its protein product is CATSDSRTGGTYYGYTF.

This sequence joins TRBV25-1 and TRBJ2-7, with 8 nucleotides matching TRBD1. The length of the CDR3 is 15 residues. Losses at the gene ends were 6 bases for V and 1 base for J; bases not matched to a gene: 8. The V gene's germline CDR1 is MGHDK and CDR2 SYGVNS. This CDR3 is CASRAGTGESYEQYF. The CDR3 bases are TGTGCCAGCAGGGCCGGGACAGGAGAGTCCTACGAGCAGTACTTC.

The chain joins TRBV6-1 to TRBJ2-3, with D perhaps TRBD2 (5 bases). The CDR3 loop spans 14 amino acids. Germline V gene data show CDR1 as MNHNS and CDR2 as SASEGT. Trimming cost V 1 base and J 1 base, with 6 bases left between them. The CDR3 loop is CASSEVGGTDTQYF. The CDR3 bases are TGTGCCAGCAGTGAAGTCGGGGGCACAGATACGCAGTATTTT.

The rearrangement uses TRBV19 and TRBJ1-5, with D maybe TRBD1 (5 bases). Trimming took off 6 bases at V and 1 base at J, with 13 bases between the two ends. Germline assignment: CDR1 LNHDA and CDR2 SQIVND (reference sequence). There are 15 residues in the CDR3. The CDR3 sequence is CASRRQTSSNQPQHF. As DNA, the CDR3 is TGTGCCAGTAGGCGACAGACGAGCAGCAATCAGCCCCAGCATTTT.

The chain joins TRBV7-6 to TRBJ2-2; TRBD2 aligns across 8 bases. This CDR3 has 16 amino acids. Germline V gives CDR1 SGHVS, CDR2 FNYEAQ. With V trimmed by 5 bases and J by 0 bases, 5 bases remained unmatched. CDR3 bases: TGTGCCAGCAGCCCCGGGGGGGGCCCGAACACCGGGGAGCTGTTTTTT. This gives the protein CASSPGGGPNTGELFF.